The 27 T cell receptor beta chains presented below share a single source sample, sequenced in a study of beta chain features in type 1 diabetes. Reverse transcription of all isolated RNA meant that expressed TCRB transcripts were sequenced. TCRdb's copy holds only in-frame clones and misses some; the assay was immunoSEQ multiplex PCR. The table has roughly 450,000 clones, more than 11% seen once. Sequencing input: naive CD4+ T cells from blood. These receptors all come from a man aged 25-40 years in good health.

This clone occurred a few times. The V and J genes are TRBV29-1 and TRBJ2-1; 13 bases are a match to TRBD2. Germline V gene lookup returns CDR1 SQVTM and CDR2 ANQGSEA. Trimming at V came to 6 bases and at J to 8 bases, leaving 13 bases not matched to a gene. The CDR3 covers 16 residues. CDR3 region: CSVADRTSGSPYEQFF. The CDR3 DNA follows: TGCAGCGTGGCAGATAGGACTAGCGGGAGTCCATATGAGCAGTTCTTC.

This clone has only a few counts. The rearrangement joins TRBV4-3 to TRBJ2-3; 7 positions agree with TRBD2. The germline gives CDR1 LGHNA, CDR2 YSLEER. V was pared by 1 base and J by 2 bases, with 6 bases of the junction left unmatched. The CDR3 consists of 16 residues. The CDR3 DNA is TGCGCCAGCAGCCAAGCCCTTGGGACTAACACAGATACGCAGTATTTT. Translating it yields CASSQALGTNTDTQYF.

The rearrangement joins TRBV7-9 to TRBJ2-2; D tentatively reads TRBD1 or TRBD2 (5 bases each). Germline V gene sequence: CDR1 SEHNR, CDR2 FQNEAQ (reference sequence). The CDR3 runs to 15 residues. V shed 5 bases and J shed 3 bases, with 13 bases lying between them. In nucleotides, the CDR3 is TGTGCCAGCAGCCGCGTGGGGGTTTACACCGGGGAGCTGTTTTTT. It translates to CASSRVGVYTGELFF.

This clone was detected only a few times. The chain carries TRBV9 and TRBJ2-1, with 11 bases fitting TRBD2. The CDR3 sequence is 18 residues long. The germline gives CDR1 SGDLS, CDR2 YYNGEE. V dropped 0 bases and J dropped 1; count of bases not matched to a gene: 6. The DNA of the CDR3 is TGTGCCAGCAGCGTAGATCCCACTAGCGGGGGTTCCTACAATGAGCAGTTCTTC. Its protein product is CASSVDPTSGGSYNEQFF.

The sample holds one count of this clone. The J gene is TRBJ1-2, the V gene TRBV27; D remains unclear. The CDR3 totals 12 residues. With 1 base removed from V and 8 bases from J, the gap between germline ends came to 8 bases. Per the germline V gene, CDR1 is MNHEY and CDR2 is SMNVEV (reference sequence). The CDR3 here is CASSLLYMGYTF. The DNA for the CDR3 is TGTGCCAGCAGTTTATTGTACATGGGCTACACCTTC.

V usage is TRBV7-2 and J usage is TRBJ2-3; D might be TRBD1 (5 bases). The CDR3 consists of 16 residues. Germline CDR1 SGHTA, CDR2 FQGNSA. The V end lost 5 bases, the J end lost 0 bases, and 15 bases lay between the germline ends. The CDR3 here is CASSPWGSTSTDTQYF. For the CDR3, the DNA is TGTGCCAGCAGCCCCTGGGGCAGCACTAGCACAGATACGCAGTATTTT.

This clone was seen more than once but under ten times. The chain recombines TRBV6-5 with TRBJ2-7, with D perhaps TRBD1 (6 bases). Germline-derived CDR1 and CDR2 are MNHEY and SVGAGI. This CDR3 region has 13 residues. Between the trimmed V and J ends, which lost 5 bases and 7 bases, there was a span of 15 bases. CDR3 residues: CASSRDRTGEQYV. CDR3 DNA: TGTGCCAGCAGTAGAGACAGGACCGGGGAGCAGTACGTC.

This clone came up a few times. Other DNA sequences in the sample encode the same CDR3. The chain carries TRBV5-1 and TRBJ1-1; TRBD1 matches 7 bases. Germline V gene lookup returns CDR1 SGHRS and CDR2 YFSETQ. This CDR3 has 15 residues. The V segment lost 0 bases and the J segment 2 bases; nucleotides outside the gene matches: 4. The CDR3 region has the DNA TGCGCCAGCAGCTTGGACGGGACAGTTAACACTGAAGCTTTCTTT. This encodes CASSLDGTVNTEAFF.

This clone was counted between two and nine times. V usage is TRBV4-1 and J usage is TRBJ2-7, with D possibly TRBD1 on 5 matching bases. V dropped 8 bases and J dropped 2 bases, with 16 bases sitting between them. CDR1 is MGHRA, CDR2 YSYEKL, per germline. The CDR3 spans 14 residues. CDR3 in DNA: TGCGCCAGCCCTACATTCAGGGAACCCTACGAGCAGTACGTC. The encoded protein is CASPTFREPYEQYV.

This clone was counted at least ten times. V usage is TRBV10-3 and J usage is TRBJ2-1; 12 bases are shared with TRBD2. Unmatched junction bases numbered 12, after V lost 4 bases and J lost 8 bases. The CDR3 has 17 amino acids. Germline CDR1 ENHRY, CDR2 SYGVKD. The CDR3 loop reads CAISGLKPTSGGDEQFF. In DNA, the CDR3 is TGTGCCATCAGTGGTCTAAAACCGACTAGCGGGGGAGATGAGCAGTTCTTC.

This clone came up a few times. The rearrangement joins TRBV19 to TRBJ2-6; D unclear. CDR3 length equals 14 residues. Germline V lookup: CDR1 LNHDA, CDR2 SQIVND (reference sequence). Trimming removed 7 bases from V and 0 bases from J, with 7 bases in between. The CDR3 bases are TGTGCCAGTACTCAGACCTCTGGGGCCAACGTCCTGACTTTC. Its translation: CASTQTSGANVLTF.

This clone was picked up a small number of times. V is TRBV7-3 and J is TRBJ2-3, with 9 bases lining up with TRBD2. V shed 6 bases, J shed 4 bases, and the junction held 11 bases outside the gene matches. CDR3 length: 16 amino acids. Germline loops: CDR1 SGHTA, CDR2 FQGTGA. The CDR3 bases are TGTGCCAGCAGTTTTAAGACTAGCGGCATTTCAGATACGCAGTATTTT. As protein: CASSFKTSGISDTQYF. The variable domain in full, completed from reference TRBV7-3 and TRBJ2-3, reads GAGVSQTPSNKVTEKGKYVELRCDPISGHTALYWYRQSLGQGPEFLIYFQGTGAADDSGLPNDRFFAVRPEGSVSTLKIQRTERGDSAVYLCASSFKTSGISDTQYFGPGTRLTVL.

This chain connects TRBV7-3 to TRBJ1-1; no clear D. V gave up 4 bases and J gave up 8 bases, with 14 bases separating them. The V gene's germline CDR1 is SGHTA and CDR2 FQGTGA. The CDR3 covers 13 residues. CDR3 sequence (DNA): TGTGCCAGCAGCTCCGGACGGCGACGCGAAGCTTTCTTT. Translating it yields CASSSGRRREAFF.

This clone was observed a handful of times. This chain joins TRBV6-5 and TRBJ2-7, with a tentative D call TRBD1 (6 bases). V gave up 1 base and J gave up 4 bases, with 17 bases separating them. Germline V CDR1 and CDR2: MNHEY, SVGAGI. The CDR3 is 16 residues long. The CDR3 spells CASSYLYQGKEYEQYV. CDR3 nucleotide sequence: TGTGCCAGCAGTTACTTATATCAGGGGAAGGAGTACGAGCAGTACGTC.

The chain links TRBV29-1 to TRBJ2-1, with 8 bases fitting TRBD2. There are 15 residues in the CDR3. From germline, CDR1 is SQVTM and CDR2 ANQGSEA. The V gene end was trimmed by 8 bases and the J gene end by 7 bases; junction bases not matched to a gene: 16. Here the CDR3 DNA reads TGCAGCTCCATCGTAAGCGGGAGCATTTATAATGAGCAGTTCTTC. The encoded protein is CSSIVSGSIYNEQFF.

This clone has just a few counts. The rearrangement joins TRBV5-1 to TRBJ2-1; 13 positions match TRBD2. V was pared by 3 bases and J by 6 bases, with 3 bases of the junction left unmatched. CDR1 is SGHRS, CDR2 YFSETQ, per germline. The CDR3 runs 15 residues. CDR3 in DNA: TGCGCCAGCAGCTACGGACTAGCGGGAGCCAATGAGCAGTTCTTC. This encodes CASSYGLAGANEQFF. The full variable domain, its missing parts supplied by reference TRBV5-1 and TRBJ2-1, is KAGVTQTPRYLIKTRGQQVTLSCSPISGHRSVSWYQQTPGQGLQFLFEYFSETQRNKGNFPGRFSGRQFSNSRSEMNVSTLELGDSALYLCASSYGLAGANEQFFGPGTRLTVL.

Only a few counts were recorded for this clone. This chain connects TRBV7-2 to TRBJ2-1; maybe TRBD1 (6 bases). Germline V gene data show CDR1 as SGHTA and CDR2 as FQGNSA. The CDR3 length is 14 residues. Trimming stripped 5 bases from V and 7 bases from J, with 15 bases between. The CDR3 sequence is CASSGGQRANEQFF. The CDR3 coding sequence is TGTGCCAGCAGCGGGGGACAACGGGCGAATGAGCAGTTCTTC.

The rearrangement uses TRBV30 and TRBJ1-1; D may be TRBD1 (6 bases). Trimming cost V 8 bases and J 0 bases, with 13 bases left between them. This CDR3 spans 13 amino acids. The germline CDR1 and CDR2 sequences are GTSNPN and SVGIG (reference sequence). The CDR3 protein is CAGEGGLNTEAFF. The CDR3 DNA is TGTGCCGGGGAAGGGGGACTGAACACTGAAGCTTTCTTT.

This clone occurred a few times. This rearrangement joins TRBV30 to TRBJ2-1; no clear D. The CDR3 contains 11 residues. The ends were cut back, 3 bases at V and 7 bases at J, with 7 bases in the middle. Germline V gives CDR1 GTSNPN, CDR2 SVGIG (reference sequence). CDR3 loop: CAWSPSNEQFF. In DNA form, the CDR3 reads TGTGCCTGGAGCCCCAGTAATGAGCAGTTCTTC.

The chain carries TRBV30 and TRBJ1-2, with TRBD1 matching over 9 bases. Germline V gene data show CDR1 as GTSNPN and CDR2 as SVGIG (reference sequence). After removal of 7 bases from V and 4 bases from J, the junction contained 10 bases not matched to a gene. The CDR3 is 14 residues long. CDR3 sequence reads: CASRHTGGVYGYTF. The CDR3 nucleotides read TGTGCCTCCAGGCACACAGGGGGCGTCTATGGCTACACCTTC.

This clone was picked up a small number of times. This chain connects TRBV20-1 to TRBJ1-2; D call uncertain. V lost 7 bases, J lost 13 bases, and 10 bases lay in between. CDR1 is DFQATT, CDR2 SNEGSKA, per germline (reference sequence). The CDR3 sequence is 8 residues long. The CDR3, as DNA: TGCAGTGTCCCACCGCCCACCTTC. Its translation: CSVPPPTF.

There are a few counts of this clone. The chain recombines TRBV28 with TRBJ2-1; TRBD2 agrees at 11 bases. CDR1 and CDR2 from the germline V gene are MDHEN and SYDVKM. The CDR3 consists of 15 residues. V lost 5 bases, J lost 6 bases, and 6 bases stayed unmatched. The CDR3: CASSPRLAGTNEQFF. The CDR3, as DNA: TGTGCCAGCAGTCCTCGACTAGCGGGGACCAATGAGCAGTTCTTC.

The chain employs TRBV28 and TRBJ1-2; D may be TRBD1 (6 bases). The V and J ends lost 5 bases and 6 bases respectively, with 13 bases between them. This CDR3 region has 13 residues. Per germline, CDR1 MDHEN and CDR2 SYDVKM. This CDR3 reads CASSQQGRDGYTF. CDR3 nucleotides: TGTGCCAGCAGTCAACAGGGTCGGGATGGCTACACCTTC.

The rearrangement uses TRBV7-9 and TRBJ1-1, with 11 bases aligning to TRBD1. V lost 5 bases, J lost 12 bases, and 11 bases stayed unmatched. Germline CDR1 and CDR2: SEHNR and FQNEAQ (reference sequence). The CDR3 has 14 amino acids. CDR3 in DNA: TGTGCCAGCAGCCCGGACAGGGGGCGTCCGAGGACTTTCTTT. It yields the protein CASSPDRGRPRTFF.

V usage is TRBV10-3 and J usage is TRBJ1-2; 7 nucleotides match TRBD1. This CDR3 comprises 14 residues. Germline V lookup: CDR1 ENHRY, CDR2 SYGVKD. The junction had 6 bases not matched to a gene; V was cut back by 6 bases and J by 2 bases. CDR3 sequence (DNA): TGTGCCATCAGAAGGACAGGAGAAAACTATGGCTACACCTTC. It translates to CAIRRTGENYGYTF.

This chain uses TRBV5-1 with TRBJ2-5; TRBD1 aligns across 7 bases. Trimming removed 3 bases from V and 3 bases from J; junction bases left unmatched: 5. The CDR3 is 14 amino acids. Germline assignment: CDR1 SGHRS and CDR2 YFSETQ. CDR3 in amino acids: CASSSGTAKETQYF. CDR3 bases: TGCGCCAGCAGCTCCGGGACAGCCAAAGAGACCCAGTACTTC.

Of note for this clone: At the DNA level, this CDR3 is encoded by other sequences in the same sample as well. This chain links TRBV18 with TRBJ2-5, with D uncertain. CDR3 length: 12 amino acids. Germline loops: CDR1 KGHSH, CDR2 LQKENI. V was pared by 6 bases and J by 0 bases, with 5 bases between. The CDR3 reads CASSPNQETQYF. CDR3 nucleotides: TGTGCCAGCTCGCCAAACCAAGAGACCCAGTACTTC.